The subject of this entry is one T cell receptor beta chain. The source of the sample is a study of T cell changes during pregnancy in multiple sclerosis. This CDR3 is built from 15 residues. The V and J ends lost 4 bases and 3 bases respectively, with 15 bases between them. Germline V gives CDR1 SGHDT, CDR2 YYEEEE. Repertoires were generated with immunoSEQ multiplex PCR, while TCRdb's copy carries only in-frame clones and drops some. The sample carries about 68,000 clones, roughly 92% recorded once. The receptor's source is a female donor in good health, enrolled as a control in a pregnancy study. This rearrangement joins TRBV5-6 to TRBJ2-3; tentatively, D is TRBD1 (6 bases). Sequencing was performed on peripheral blood, taken after pregnancy. CDR3 nucleotide sequence: TGTGCCAGCAGCGTCTTGGGACACCAAACAGATACGCAGTATTTT. This translates into CASSVLGHQTDTQYF.